This T cell receptor (beta chain) was identified in a study of blood T cells in healthy people across ages. For this clonotype: Antigen specificity is unknown.

It was with a sample-barcoded 5' primer and a J-beta primer mix that a second PCR of roughly 7 to 11 cycles was run. Every cDNA molecule carried a tag from a template-switch adaptor bearing 12 random nucleotides. TCRdb called the 5' RACE reads again in MiXCR, with one record for every CDR3 protein. The table records fewer than 2,000,000 distinct CDR3 sequences, roughly 32% of them present only once. Findings and limits, study-wide: Naive and antigen-experienced cells were not separated, limiting conclusive comparison. Compared with aged donors, long-lived donors showed fewer expanded clones, suggesting selection.

V was pared by 3 bases and J by 3 bases, with 4 bases of the junction left unmatched. Germline CDR1 MNHNY, CDR2 SVGAGI (reference sequence). CDR3 size: 14 residues. Isolation recovered at least 6 million PBMCs from every sample. Source material: blood. The chain couples TRBV6-6 to TRBJ2-7, with 8 bases fitting TRBD2. This sequence was found in a woman in her twenties or thirties in good health. The CDR3, as DNA: TGTGCCAGCAGTTATTTAGCGGGAAACTACGAGCAGTACTTC. Translation gives CASSYLAGNYEQYF.